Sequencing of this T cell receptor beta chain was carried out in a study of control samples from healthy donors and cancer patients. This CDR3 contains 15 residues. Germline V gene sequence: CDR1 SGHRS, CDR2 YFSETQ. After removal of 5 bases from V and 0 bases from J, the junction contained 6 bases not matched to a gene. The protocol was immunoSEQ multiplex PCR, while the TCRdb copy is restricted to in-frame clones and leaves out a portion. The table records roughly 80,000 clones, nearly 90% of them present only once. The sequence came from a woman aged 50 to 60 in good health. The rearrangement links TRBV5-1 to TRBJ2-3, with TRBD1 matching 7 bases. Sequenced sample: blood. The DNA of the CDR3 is TGCGCCAGCAGTAAGGGGACAGTTAGCACAGATACGCAGTATTTT. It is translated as CASSKGTVSTDTQYF.